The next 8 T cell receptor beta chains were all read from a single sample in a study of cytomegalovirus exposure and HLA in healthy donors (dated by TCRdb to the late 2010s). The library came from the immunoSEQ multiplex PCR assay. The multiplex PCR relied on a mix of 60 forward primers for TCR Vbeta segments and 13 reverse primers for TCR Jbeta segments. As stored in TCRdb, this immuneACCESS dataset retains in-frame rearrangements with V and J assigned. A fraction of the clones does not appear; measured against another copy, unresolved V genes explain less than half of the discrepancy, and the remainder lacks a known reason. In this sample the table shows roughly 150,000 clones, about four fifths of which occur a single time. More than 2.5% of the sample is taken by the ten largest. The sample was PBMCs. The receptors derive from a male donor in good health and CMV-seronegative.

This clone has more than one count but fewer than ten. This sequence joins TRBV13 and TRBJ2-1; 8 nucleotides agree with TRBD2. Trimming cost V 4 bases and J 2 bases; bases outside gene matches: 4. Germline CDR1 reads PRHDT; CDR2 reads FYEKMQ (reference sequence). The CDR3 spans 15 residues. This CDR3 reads CASSWSGSPYNEQFF. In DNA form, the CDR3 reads TGTGCCAGCAGCTGGAGCGGGAGCCCCTACAATGAGCAGTTCTTC.

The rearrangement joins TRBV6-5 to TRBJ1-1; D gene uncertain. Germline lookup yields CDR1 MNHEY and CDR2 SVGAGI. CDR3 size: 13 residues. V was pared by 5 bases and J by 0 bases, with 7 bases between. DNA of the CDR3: TGTGCCAGCAGTGAGGTCATGAACACTGAAGCTTTCTTT. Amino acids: CASSEVMNTEAFF.

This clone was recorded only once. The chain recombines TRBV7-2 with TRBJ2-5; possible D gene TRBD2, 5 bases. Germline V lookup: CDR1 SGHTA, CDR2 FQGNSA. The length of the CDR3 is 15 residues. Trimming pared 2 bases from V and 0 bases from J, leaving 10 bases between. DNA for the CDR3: TGTGCCAGCAGCTTACCCATGGACTACCAAGAGACCCAGTACTTC. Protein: CASSLPMDYQETQYF.

The CDR3 loop reads CASSPRLTGETQYF. The CDR3 nucleotides read TGTGCCAGCAGCCCCAGATTGACCGGGGAGACCCAGTACTTC. J is TRBJ2-5 and V is TRBV7-2, with D uncertain. Trimming left V 5 bases short and J 5 bases short, with 15 bases between. The length of the CDR3 is 14 residues. Germline V gives CDR1 SGHTA, CDR2 FQGNSA.

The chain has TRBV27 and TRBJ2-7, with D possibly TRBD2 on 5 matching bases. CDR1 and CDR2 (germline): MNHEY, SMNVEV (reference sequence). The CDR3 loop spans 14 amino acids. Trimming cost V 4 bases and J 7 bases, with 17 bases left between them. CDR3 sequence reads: CASSSGLALGEQYF. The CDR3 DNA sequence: TGTGCCAGCAGTTCCGGACTGGCCTTGGGGGAGCAGTACTTC.

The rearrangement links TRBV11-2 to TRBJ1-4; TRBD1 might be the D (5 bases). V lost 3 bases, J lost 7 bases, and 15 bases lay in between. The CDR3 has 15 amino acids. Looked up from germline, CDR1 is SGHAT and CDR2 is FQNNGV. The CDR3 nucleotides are TGTGCCAGCAGCTTCGGGGGTTGGGTCGCTGAAAAACTGTTTTTT. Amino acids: CASSFGGWVAEKLFF. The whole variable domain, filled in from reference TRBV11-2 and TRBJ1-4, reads EAGVAQSPRYKIIEKRQSVAFWCNPISGHATLYWYQQILGQGPKLLIQFQNNGVVDDSQLPKDRFSAERLKGVDSTLKIQPAKLEDSAVYLCASSFGGWVAEKLFFGSGTQLSVL.

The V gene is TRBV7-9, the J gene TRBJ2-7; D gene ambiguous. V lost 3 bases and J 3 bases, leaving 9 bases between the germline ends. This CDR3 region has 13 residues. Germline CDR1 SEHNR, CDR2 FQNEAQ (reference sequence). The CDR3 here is CASSLGTYYEQYF. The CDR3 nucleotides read TGTGCCAGCAGCTTGGGCACATACTACGAGCAGTACTTC.

CDR3 sequence: CASSLLGETQYF. The DNA for the CDR3 is TGTGCCAGCAGCTTACTCGGGGAGACCCAGTACTTC. The gene calls are TRBV7-2 and TRBJ2-5; D remains unclear. Trimming removed 2 bases at V and 5 bases at J, with 6 bases between. This CDR3 region has 12 residues. From germline, CDR1 is SGHTA and CDR2 FQGNSA.